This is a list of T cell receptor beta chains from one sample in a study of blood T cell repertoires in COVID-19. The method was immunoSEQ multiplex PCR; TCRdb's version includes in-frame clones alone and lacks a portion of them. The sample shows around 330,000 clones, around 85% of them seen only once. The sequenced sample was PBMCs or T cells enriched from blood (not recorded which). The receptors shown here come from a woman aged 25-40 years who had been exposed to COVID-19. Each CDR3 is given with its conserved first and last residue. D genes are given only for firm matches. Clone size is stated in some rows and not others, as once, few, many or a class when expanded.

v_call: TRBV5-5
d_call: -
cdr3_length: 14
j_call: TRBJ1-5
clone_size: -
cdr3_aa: CASRFGVGNQPQHF
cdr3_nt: TGTGCCAGCAGGTTCGGGGTAGGCAATCAGCCCCAGCATTTT

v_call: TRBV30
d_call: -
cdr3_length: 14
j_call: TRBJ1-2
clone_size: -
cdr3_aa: CAWSEGRGLGGYTF
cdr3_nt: TGTGCCTGGAGTGAGGGCAGGGGCTTGGGAGGCTACACCTTC

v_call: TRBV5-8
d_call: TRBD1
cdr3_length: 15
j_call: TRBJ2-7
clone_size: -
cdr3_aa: CASSLSGGRTYEQYF
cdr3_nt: TGTGCCAGCAGCTTGTCAGGGGGCAGGACCTACGAGCAGTACTTC

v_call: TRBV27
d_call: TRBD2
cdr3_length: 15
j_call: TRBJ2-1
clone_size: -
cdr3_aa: CASSFLAGGLNEQFF
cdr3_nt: TGTGCCAGCAGTTTCCTAGCGGGAGGGTTGAATGAGCAGTTCTTC

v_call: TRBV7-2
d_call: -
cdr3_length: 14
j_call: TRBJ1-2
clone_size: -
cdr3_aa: CASSLTGLRDGYTF
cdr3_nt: TGTGCCAGCAGCCTAACAGGGCTGAGGGATGGCTACACCTTC

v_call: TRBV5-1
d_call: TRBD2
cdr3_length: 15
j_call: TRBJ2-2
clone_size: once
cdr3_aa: CASRERGGQTGELFF
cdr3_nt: TGCGCCAGCCGGGAGCGGGGGGGCCAGACCGGGGAGCTGTTTTTT

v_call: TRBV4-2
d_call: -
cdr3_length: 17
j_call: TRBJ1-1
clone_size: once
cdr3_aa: CASSQDPPVGVDTEAFF
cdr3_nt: TGTGCCAGCAGCCAAGATCCTCCAGTCGGGGTGGACACTGAAGCTTTCTTT

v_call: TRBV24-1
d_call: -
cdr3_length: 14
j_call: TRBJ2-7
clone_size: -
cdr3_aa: CATITGTEAYEQYF
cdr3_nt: TGTGCCACTATAACGGGGACTGAAGCCTACGAGCAGTACTTC

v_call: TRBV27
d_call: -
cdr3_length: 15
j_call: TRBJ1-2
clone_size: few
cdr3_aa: CASSLSKGGSYGYTF
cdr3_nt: TGTGCCAGCAGTTTATCAAAGGGAGGCAGTTACGGCTACACCTTC

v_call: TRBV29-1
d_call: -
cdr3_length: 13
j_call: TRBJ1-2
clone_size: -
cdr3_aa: CSSKESGNYGYTF
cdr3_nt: TGCAGCTCTAAGGAGAGTGGGAACTATGGCTACACCTTC

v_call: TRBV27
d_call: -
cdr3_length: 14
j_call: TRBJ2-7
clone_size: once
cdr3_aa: CASSLGGHTYEQYF
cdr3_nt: TGTGCCAGCAGTTTAGGTGGACATACCTACGAGCAGTACTTC

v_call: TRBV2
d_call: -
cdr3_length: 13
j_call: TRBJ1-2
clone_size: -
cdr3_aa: CASRGGTNYGYTF
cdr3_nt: TGTGCCAGCAGGGGGGGTACTAACTATGGCTACACCTTC

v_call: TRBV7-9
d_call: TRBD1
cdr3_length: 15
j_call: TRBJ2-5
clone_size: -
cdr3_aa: CASSFPDRGQETQYF
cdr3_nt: TGTGCCAGCAGCTTTCCGGACAGGGGGCAAGAGACCCAGTACTTC

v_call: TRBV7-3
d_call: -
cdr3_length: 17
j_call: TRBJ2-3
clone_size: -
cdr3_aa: CASSQSAGDTVTDTQYF
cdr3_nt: TGTGCCAGCAGCCAATCGGCCGGGGATACAGTCACAGATACGCAGTATTTT

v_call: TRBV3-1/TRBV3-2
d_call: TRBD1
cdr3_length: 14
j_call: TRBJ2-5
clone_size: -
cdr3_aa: CASRGGGKSETQYF
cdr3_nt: TGTGCCAGCAGAGGGGGCGGTAAAAGTGAGACCCAGTACTTC

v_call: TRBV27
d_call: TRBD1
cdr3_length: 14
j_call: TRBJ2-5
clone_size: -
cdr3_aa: CASSLGTGGQTQYF
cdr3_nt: TGTGCCAGCAGTTTAGGGACAGGGGGCCAGACCCAGTACTTC

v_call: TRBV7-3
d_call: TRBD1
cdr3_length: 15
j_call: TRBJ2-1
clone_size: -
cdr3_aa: CASSHQDRVGGEQFF
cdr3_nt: TGTGCCAGCAGCCACCAGGACAGGGTTGGTGGTGAGCAGTTCTTC

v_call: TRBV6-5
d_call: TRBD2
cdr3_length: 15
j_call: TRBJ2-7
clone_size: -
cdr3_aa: CASSYEGLAGGEQYF
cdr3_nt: TGTGCCAGCAGTTACGAGGGACTAGCGGGGGGCGAGCAGTACTTC